This T cell receptor beta chain was profiled in a study of regulatory T cells in long-lasting Graves disease. Relying on iRepertoire HTBI primers and Arm-PCR of CDR3 regions, the team built TCR beta libraries. One entry per CDR3 protein, called by TCRdb with MiXCR from the multiplex PCR reads. The sample records approximately 350,000 distinct CDR3 sequences, approximately 23% being singletons. Findings and caveats of the study: Limited samples may have lowered accuracy.

Time point described: persistent/refractory GD, antithyroid drugs over 5 years with positive TRAb. PBMC-derived RNA was used for the TCR library. There are a few counts of this clonotype. Its antigen is as yet unknown. Germline values: CDR1 MDHEN, CDR2 SYDVKM. The CDR3 has 15 amino acids. The V gene end was trimmed by 5 bases and the J gene end by 1 base; junction bases not matched to a gene: 4. The V call is TRBV28, the J call TRBJ2-3, with 9 bases that match TRBD2. The receptor was derived from a woman aged 35 to 49 with Graves disease. The sequencing here drew on peripheral blood mononuclear cells (PBMCs), taken when the disease was refractory, from a patient treated with antithyroid drugs. CDR3 residues: CASSLSGSGTDTQYF. CDR3 DNA: TGTGCCAGCAGTCTTAGCGGGAGTGGCACAGATACGCAGTATTTT.